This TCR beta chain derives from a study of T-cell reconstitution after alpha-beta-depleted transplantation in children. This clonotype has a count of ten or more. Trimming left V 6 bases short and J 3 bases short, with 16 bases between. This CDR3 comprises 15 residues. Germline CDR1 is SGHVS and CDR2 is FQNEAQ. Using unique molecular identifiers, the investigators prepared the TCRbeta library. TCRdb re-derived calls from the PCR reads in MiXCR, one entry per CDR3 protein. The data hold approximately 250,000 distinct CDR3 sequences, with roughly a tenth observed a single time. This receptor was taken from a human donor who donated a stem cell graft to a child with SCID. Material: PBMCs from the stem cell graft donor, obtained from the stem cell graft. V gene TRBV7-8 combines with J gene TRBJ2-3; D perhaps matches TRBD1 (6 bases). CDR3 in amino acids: CASSTRGFGTDTQYF. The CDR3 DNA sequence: TGTGCCAGCAGTACCAGGGGTTTCGGGACAGATACGCAGTATTTT.